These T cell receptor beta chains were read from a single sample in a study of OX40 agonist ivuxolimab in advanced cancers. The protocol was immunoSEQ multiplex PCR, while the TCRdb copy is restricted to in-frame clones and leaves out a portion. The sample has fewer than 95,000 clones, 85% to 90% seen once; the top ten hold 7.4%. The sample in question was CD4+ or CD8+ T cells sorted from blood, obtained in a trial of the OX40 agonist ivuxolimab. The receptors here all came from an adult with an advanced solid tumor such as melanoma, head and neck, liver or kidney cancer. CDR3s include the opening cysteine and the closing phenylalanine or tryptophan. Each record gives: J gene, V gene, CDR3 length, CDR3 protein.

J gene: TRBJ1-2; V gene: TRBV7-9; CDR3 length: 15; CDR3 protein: CASSLGAGDNYGYTF
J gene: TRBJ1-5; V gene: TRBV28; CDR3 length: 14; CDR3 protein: CASRPTYSNQPQHF
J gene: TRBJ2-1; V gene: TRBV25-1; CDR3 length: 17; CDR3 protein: CASSESHLQRRVNEQFF
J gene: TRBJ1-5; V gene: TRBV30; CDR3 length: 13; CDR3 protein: CAWSVQSNQPQHF
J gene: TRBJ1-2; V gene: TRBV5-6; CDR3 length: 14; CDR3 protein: CASSSGALNYGYTF
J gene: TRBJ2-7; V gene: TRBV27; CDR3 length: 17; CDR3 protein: CASSLLPLAGVSYEQYF
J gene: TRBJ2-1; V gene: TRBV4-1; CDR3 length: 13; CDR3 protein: CASSQSRGNEQFF
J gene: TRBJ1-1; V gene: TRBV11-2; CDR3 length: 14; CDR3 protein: CASSPSGTGAEAFF
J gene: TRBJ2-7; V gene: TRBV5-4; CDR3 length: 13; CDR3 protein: CASSLGQGSEQYF
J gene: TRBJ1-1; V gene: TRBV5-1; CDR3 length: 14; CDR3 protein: CASSLEGLSTEAFF
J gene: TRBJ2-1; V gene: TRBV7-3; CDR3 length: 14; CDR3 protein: CASSPQPGGNEQFF
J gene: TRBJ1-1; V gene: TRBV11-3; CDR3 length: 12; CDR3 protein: CASSGGNTEAFF
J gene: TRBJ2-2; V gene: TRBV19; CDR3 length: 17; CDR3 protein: CASSITLGFWNTGELFF
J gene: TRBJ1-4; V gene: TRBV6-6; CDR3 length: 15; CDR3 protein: CASSYMGLSNEKLFF
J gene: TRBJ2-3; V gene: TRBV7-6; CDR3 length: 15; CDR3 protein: CASSSIGTFGDTQYF
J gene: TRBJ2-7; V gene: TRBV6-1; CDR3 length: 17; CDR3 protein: CASSGSASGRGNYEQYF
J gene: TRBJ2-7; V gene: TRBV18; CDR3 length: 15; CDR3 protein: CASSPRDQGGDEQYF
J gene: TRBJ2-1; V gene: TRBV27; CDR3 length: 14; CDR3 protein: CASSSGASYNEQFF
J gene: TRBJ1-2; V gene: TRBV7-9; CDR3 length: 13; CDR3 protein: CASSPQVHYGYTF
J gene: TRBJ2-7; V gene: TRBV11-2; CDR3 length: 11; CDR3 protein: CASSSNYEQYF
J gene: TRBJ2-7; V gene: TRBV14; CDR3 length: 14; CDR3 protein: CASSPGQVSYEQYF
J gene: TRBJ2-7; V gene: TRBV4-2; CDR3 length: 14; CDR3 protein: CASSQEPGAYEQYF
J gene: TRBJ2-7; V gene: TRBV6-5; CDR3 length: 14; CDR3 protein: CASSRMGQHYEQYF
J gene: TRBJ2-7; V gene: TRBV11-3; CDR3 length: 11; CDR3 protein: CASSLLYEQYF
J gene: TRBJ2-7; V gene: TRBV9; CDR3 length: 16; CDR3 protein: CASSVGNGVGSYEQYF
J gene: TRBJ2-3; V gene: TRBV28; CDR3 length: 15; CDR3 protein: CASSTRTKFTDTQYF
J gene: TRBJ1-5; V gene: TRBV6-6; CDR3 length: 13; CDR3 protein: CASSYTSNQPQHF
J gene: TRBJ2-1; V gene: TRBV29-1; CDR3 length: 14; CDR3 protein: CSVEVPSSYNEQFF
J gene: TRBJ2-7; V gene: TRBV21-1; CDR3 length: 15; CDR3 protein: CASSKAIQIEAEQYF
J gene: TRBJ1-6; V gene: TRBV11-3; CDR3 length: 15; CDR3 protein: CASSLRKRYNSPLHF
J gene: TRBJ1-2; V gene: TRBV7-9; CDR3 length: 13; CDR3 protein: CASSPPWEYGYTF
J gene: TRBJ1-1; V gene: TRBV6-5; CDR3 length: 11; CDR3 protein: CASSYDREAFF
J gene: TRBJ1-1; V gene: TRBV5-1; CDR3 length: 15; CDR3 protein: CASSRTAPVNTEAFF
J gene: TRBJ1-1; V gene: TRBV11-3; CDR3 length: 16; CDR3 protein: CASSSDHGQGTTEAFF
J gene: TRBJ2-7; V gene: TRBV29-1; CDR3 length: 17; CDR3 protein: CSVFGMLSSLGVYEQYF
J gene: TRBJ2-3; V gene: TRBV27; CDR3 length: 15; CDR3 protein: CASSPPGVGTDTQYF
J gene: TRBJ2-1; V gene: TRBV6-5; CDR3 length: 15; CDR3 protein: CASSFGTGGGNEQFF
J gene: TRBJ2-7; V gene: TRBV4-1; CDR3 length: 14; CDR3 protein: CASSQGSGAYEQYF
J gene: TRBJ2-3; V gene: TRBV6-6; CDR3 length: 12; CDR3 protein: CASSSGLAAQYF
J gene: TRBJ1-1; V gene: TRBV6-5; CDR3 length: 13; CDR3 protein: CASSSPLNTEAFF
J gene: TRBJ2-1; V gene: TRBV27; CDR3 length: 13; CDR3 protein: CASSSGADNEQFF
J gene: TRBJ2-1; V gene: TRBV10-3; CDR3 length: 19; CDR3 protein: CAIIITGPASGSFGNEQFF
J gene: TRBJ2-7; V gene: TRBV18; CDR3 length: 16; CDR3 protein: CASSPPFSGRNYEQYF
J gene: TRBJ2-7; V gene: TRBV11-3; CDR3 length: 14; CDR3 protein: CASSSMTGSYEQYF
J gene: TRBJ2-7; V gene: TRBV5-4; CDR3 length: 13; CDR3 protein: CASSFGTSYEQYF
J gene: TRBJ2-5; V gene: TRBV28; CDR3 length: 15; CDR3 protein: CATYPGLATGETQYF
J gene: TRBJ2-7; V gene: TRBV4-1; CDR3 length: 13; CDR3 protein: CASSQDWSYEQYF
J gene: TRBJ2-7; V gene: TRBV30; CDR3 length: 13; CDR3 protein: CAWSGDFPYEQYF
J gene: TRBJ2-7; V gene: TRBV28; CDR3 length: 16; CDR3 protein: CASPPFAGTSSYEQYF
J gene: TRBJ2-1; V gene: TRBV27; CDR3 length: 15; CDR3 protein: CASRRVREAYNEQFF
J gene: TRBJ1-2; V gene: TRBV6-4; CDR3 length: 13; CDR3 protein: CASRGQGDYGYTF
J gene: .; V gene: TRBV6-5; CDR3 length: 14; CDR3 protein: CASSYYAGNYEQYF
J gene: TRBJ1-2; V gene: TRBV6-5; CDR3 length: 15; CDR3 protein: CASSWDRVNYYGYTF
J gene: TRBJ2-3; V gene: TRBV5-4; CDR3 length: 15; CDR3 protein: CASTHEVPSTDTQYF
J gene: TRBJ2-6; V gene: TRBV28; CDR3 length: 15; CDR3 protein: CASSLRGKGANVLTF
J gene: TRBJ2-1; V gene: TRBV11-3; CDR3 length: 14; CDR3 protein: CASSLGAESDEQFF
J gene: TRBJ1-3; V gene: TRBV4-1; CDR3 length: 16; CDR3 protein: CASSQDLGAGGNTIYF